The rows below give T cell receptor beta chains drawn from one sample of a study of blood T cell repertoires in COVID-19. The table came from immunoSEQ multiplex PCR; TCRdb's copy has only in-frame clones and leaves some out. The repertoire holds around 93,000 clones, with about 86% as singletons. Sample: peripheral blood. These receptors all come from a human donor in a cohort sampled during active COVID-19. Each CDR3 is given with its conserved first and last residue. D genes are given only for firm matches. Only part of the rows carry a size: once, few, many, or a class if the clone is expanded.

D gene	V gene	J gene	clone size	CDR3 DNA	CDR3 protein
TRBD2	TRBV5-4	TRBJ2-5	NA	TGTGCCAGCAGCCTAGGGACTAGCGGGAGACAGACCCAGTACTTC	CASSLGTSGRQTQYF
TRBD2	TRBV11-2	TRBJ2-3	NA	TGTGCCAGCAGCACCATTGGGACTAGCGGAGCTAGCACAGATACGCAGTATTTT	CASSTIGTSGASTDTQYF
NA	TRBV5-6	TRBJ2-7	NA	TGTGCCAGCAGCTTGGGCCGGGAAGATCCCTACGAGCAGTACTTC	CASSLGREDPYEQYF
NA	TRBV10-3	TRBJ1-2	NA	TGTGCCATCAGTGAGTTACAGCTTAACTATGGCTACACCTTC	CAISELQLNYGYTF
NA	TRBV12-3/TRBV12-4	TRBJ1-5	NA	TGTGCCAGCAGTTCCGACAGATATCAACCCCAGCATTTT	CASSSDRYQPQHF
NA	TRBV7-2	TRBJ2-1	NA	TGTGCCAGCAGTCCTCCACCCCAGGGTTCAAGGTACAATGAGCAGTTCTTC	CASSPPPQGSRYNEQFF
TRBD1	TRBV7-9	TRBJ2-5	NA	TGTGCCAGCAGACCCGGACAGGGGAGGATGATAGGAGAGACCCAGTACTTC	CASRPGQGRMIGETQYF
TRBD2	TRBV5-1	TRBJ2-5	once	TGCGCCAGCAGCTTGGGCCAACTAGCGGGGGGCCAGGAGACCCAGTACTTC	CASSLGQLAGGQETQYF
NA	TRBV2	TRBJ2-7	NA	TGTGCCAGCAGTGGCGGGGGAGGGGGGGACGAGCAGTACTTC	CASSGGGGGDEQYF
NA	TRBV27	TRBJ1-2	NA	TGTGCCAGCAGTTTAACCAGGGCCGGCTATGGCTACACCTTC	CASSLTRAGYGYTF
TRBD1	TRBV7-2	TRBJ2-5	NA	TGTGCCAGCAGGCGAACAGGGGGGAGCCAAGAGACCCAGTACTTC	CASRRTGGSQETQYF
TRBD1	TRBV7-9	TRBJ1-2	NA	TGTGCCAGCAGCCCGAACAGGGGTGACTATGGCTACACCTTC	CASSPNRGDYGYTF
NA	TRBV18	TRBJ2-7	once	TGTGCCAGCTCACCGGGGCTTTACGAGCAGTACTTC	CASSPGLYEQYF
NA	TRBV7-3	TRBJ2-5	NA	TGTGCCAGCAGCTTGACCAGGGCGGAGACCCAGTACTTC	CASSLTRAETQYF
TRBD2	TRBV25-1	TRBJ2-5	once	TGTGCCAGCGGGGCCAGCGGGGGCTGGGAGACCCAGTACTTC	CASGASGGWETQYF
NA	TRBV4-1	TRBJ2-2	NA	TGCGCCAGCAGCCAAGGCAGGGTACCCGGGGAGCTGTTTTTT	CASSQGRVPGELFF
NA	TRBV6-5	TRBJ2-7	once	TGTGCCAGCAGTTACGTACAGGGATACTCCTACGAGCAGTACTTC	CASSYVQGYSYEQYF
NA	TRBV27	TRBJ1-5	NA	TGTGCCAGCAGTTTGGGAGGGTCCGATTTCAATCAGCCCCAGCATTTT	CASSLGGSDFNQPQHF
NA	TRBV4-1	TRBJ1-1	NA	TGCGCCAGCAGCCAAGCCCTCTCCGGGTGGACTGAAGCTTTCTTT	CASSQALSGWTEAFF
NA	TRBV10-2	TRBJ2-7	once	TGCGCCAGCACAGGGGACACCTACGAGCAGTACTTC	CASTGDTYEQYF
TRBD1	TRBV3-1/TRBV3-2	TRBJ1-1	NA	TGTGCCAGCAGCCCGGGACAGATGAACACTGAAGCTTTCTTT	CASSPGQMNTEAFF
TRBD2	TRBV19	TRBJ2-1	NA	TGTGCCAGTCAACGACTAGCGGGGAACAATGAGCAGTTCTTC	CASQRLAGNNEQFF
NA	TRBV27	TRBJ1-2	many	TGTGCCAGCAGTCCACAGGGCGATGATGGCTACACCTTC	CASSPQGDDGYTF
TRBD2	TRBV7-6	TRBJ2-7	NA	TGTGCCAGCAGCGCGGGGACTAGCGGGTACCCCTACGAGCAGTACTTC	CASSAGTSGYPYEQYF
NA	TRBV7-6	TRBJ1-1	NA	TGTGCCAGCAGCTTATGGGCCCTCGAGAACACTGAAGCTTTCTTT	CASSLWALENTEAFF
TRBD2	TRBV19	TRBJ2-3	NA	TGTGCCAGTACCAAGACTAGCGGGGTCACAGATACGCAGTATTTT	CASTKTSGVTDTQYF
NA	TRBV7-9	TRBJ2-7	NA	TGTGCCAGCAGCTTGGGTAATACGGGGGAGCAGTACTTC	CASSLGNTGEQYF
NA	TRBV19	TRBJ1-5	once	TGTGCCAGTAGTAGACAACTTAGCAATCAGCCCCAGCATTTT	CASSRQLSNQPQHF
NA	TRBV7-9	TRBJ2-1	NA	TGTGCCAGCAGCTTACCCCAGGCTAGGGGAAATAATGAGCAGTTCTTC	CASSLPQARGNNEQFF
TRBD1	TRBV10-3	TRBJ1-1	NA	TGTGCCATCAGTAAGGGACAGTTGAACACTGAAGCTTTCTTT	CAISKGQLNTEAFF
NA	TRBV21-1	TRBJ1-1	once	TGTGCCAGCAGAAAAAAAGGGGGACCCTACCGCCCCAACACTGAAGCTTTCTTT	CASRKKGGPYRPNTEAFF
TRBD2	TRBV14	TRBJ2-1	NA	TGTGCCAGCAGCCAAAACCTAGCGGGAGTCCTGTTCTTC	CASSQNLAGVLFF
NA	TRBV5-8	TRBJ1-1	NA	TGTGCCAGCAGCCCGGACATAGTGAACACTGAAGCTTTCTTT	CASSPDIVNTEAFF
TRBD1	TRBV13	TRBJ1-3	once	TGTGCCAGCAGCTTCGGGACAGAGGTCGGCACCATATATTTT	CASSFGTEVGTIYF
NA	TRBV28	TRBJ2-2	NA	TGTGCCAGCAGTTTCGCAGGGATGGGGGAGCTGTTTTTT	CASSFAGMGELFF
NA	TRBV6-5	TRBJ2-7	NA	TGTGCCAGCAGTTACGGCCAAGTATCCTACGAGCAGTACTTC	CASSYGQVSYEQYF
NA	TRBV4-2	TRBJ1-4	NA	TGTGCCAGCAGCCAAGCGCAGGGGTGGGAAGAAAAACTGTTTTTT	CASSQAQGWEEKLFF